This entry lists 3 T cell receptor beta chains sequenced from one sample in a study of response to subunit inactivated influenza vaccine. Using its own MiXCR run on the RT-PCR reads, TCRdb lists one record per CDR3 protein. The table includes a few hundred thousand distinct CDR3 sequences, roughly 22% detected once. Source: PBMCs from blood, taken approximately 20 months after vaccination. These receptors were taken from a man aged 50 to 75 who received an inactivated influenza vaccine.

This CDR3 reads CSARDRRLRDSAAYEQYF. CDR3 in DNA: TGCAGTGCTAGAGACCGTCGCCTCAGGGACAGTGCCGCCTACGAGCAGTACTTC. The chain employs TRBV20-1 and TRBJ2-7; 7 bases are shared with TRBD1. Looked up from germline, CDR1 is DFQATT and CDR2 is SNEGSKA (reference sequence). J was trimmed by 2 bases and V by 0 bases; bases with no gene match: 16. This CDR3 spans 18 amino acids.

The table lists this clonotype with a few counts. The CDR3 protein is CASSYSTRNHNEQFF. The CDR3 bases are TGTGCCAGCAGTTATTCGACTAGAAACCACAATGAGCAGTTCTTC. This chain connects TRBV6-5 to TRBJ2-1; weak D call: TRBD2 (6 bases). V lost 3 bases, J lost 5 bases, and 14 bases lay in between. This CDR3 has 15 residues. Looked up from germline, CDR1 is MNHEY and CDR2 is SVGAGI.

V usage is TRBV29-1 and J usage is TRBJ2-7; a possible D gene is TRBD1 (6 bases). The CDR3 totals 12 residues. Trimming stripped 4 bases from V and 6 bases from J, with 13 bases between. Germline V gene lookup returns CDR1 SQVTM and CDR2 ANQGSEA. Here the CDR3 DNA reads TGCAGCGTTGGGACAGCAGTCTTCGAGCAGTACTTC. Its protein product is CSVGTAVFEQYF.